This paragraph reports one T cell receptor beta chain. These data come from a study of shared clonotypes between healthy human individuals. Data came from immunoSEQ multiplex PCR; TCRdb stores just in-frame clones and leaves some out. Of about 2 million clones in the sample, roughly 94% were seen once. The V gene's germline CDR1 is SGHAT and CDR2 FQNNGV. Unmatched junction bases numbered 6, after V lost 3 bases and J lost 5 bases. The CDR3 is 16 amino acids. Sequencing was performed on naive CD4+ T cells sorted from blood. Stated subset: CD45RA+ positively selected. This TCR was sampled from a man younger than 30 in good health. The rearrangement uses TRBV11-2 and TRBJ2-7, with TRBD2 identical over 14 bases. The CDR3 coding sequence is TGTGCCAGCAGCTTTACCGGGACTAGCGGGGGTCACGAGCAGTACTTC. It codes for CASSFTGTSGGHEQYF.